The 2 T cell receptor beta chains listed next were all sequenced from one sample in a study of T-cell memory formation after mild COVID-19 (dated by TCRdb to the early 2020s). The library relied on 5' RACE. The run used an Illumina NovaSeq 6000. TCRdb cleaned the public reads at Q25 with fastp, built clones with MiXCR and kept in-frame beta chains. Entries that share a CDR3 protein sequence are merged under the most common genes and DNA. The sample data list 470,000 or so distinct CDR3 sequences, and around 19% of these were observed just once. The ten largest clones add up to 7.5% to 9.5% of the sample. The sequenced sample consisted of PBMCs or a T cell subset sorted from them (not recorded which). The source is an adult woman who had mild COVID-19 (a few samples of this study predate the infection). The sample titles of this study are shuffled in the database, so cell type and time point are left out; the donor was told from shared clones.

This sequence joins TRBV5-1 and TRBJ1-4; 8 bases line up with TRBD1. Germline V CDR1 and CDR2: SGHRS, YFSETQ. This CDR3 has 15 residues. Unmatched junction bases numbered 10, after V lost 4 bases and J lost 8 bases. The CDR3 sequence: CASSQRTGREEKLFF. The CDR3 coding sequence is TGCGCCAGCAGCCAACGGACAGGGCGGGAAGAAAAACTGTTTTTT.

This chain connects TRBV5-1 to TRBJ2-1; 9 bases fit TRBD2. The germline V gene encodes CDR1 SGHRS and CDR2 YFSETQ. Germline trimming cut 4 bases from V and 8 bases from J; bases unmatched to any gene: 7. The CDR3 totals 14 residues. DNA of the CDR3: TGCGCCAGCAGCCCGGGACTAGCCCTCGATGAGCAGTTCTTC. Translation: CASSPGLALDEQFF.